This TCR beta chain is from a study of cytomegalovirus exposure and HLA in healthy donors. A multiplex PCR was run with 60 Vbeta primers and 13 Jbeta primers. Here immunoSEQ multiplex PCR was the method, and the copy in TCRdb shows in-frame clones only, minus some. The sample gives around 78,000 clones, approximately 77% of which show up once; around 10% is in the top ten. Germline V gene lookup returns CDR1 LGHNT and CDR2 FRNRAP. J gave up 0 bases and V 5 bases, and 6 bases lay outside the gene matches. CDR3 size: 17 residues. The receptor was derived from a woman aged 40-49 years in good health and CMV-seropositive. The chain recombines TRBV12-5 with TRBJ2-1; 11 nucleotides align to TRBD1. The material sequenced was PBMCs. The CDR3 DNA is TGTGCTAGTGGTCCGGGACAGGGGGGGAGCTCCTACAATGAGCAGTTCTTC. Amino acid sequence: CASGPGQGGSSYNEQFF.